This T cell receptor beta chain was identified during a study of T cells in Graves' hyperthyroidism and ophthalmopathy. Patients showing uncontrolled infection, other autoimmune disease, pregnancy or lactation were ineligible. The diagnoses drew upon clinical symptoms, serum thyroxine and TRAb, thyroid ultrasound and orbital computed tomography. Fresh 10 ml peripheral blood yielded PBMCs. Notes on the study in general: The model identified upcoming ophthalmopathy a median 6.5 months ahead of onset.

The sample holds many counts of this clonotype. Antigen: not known. The CDR3 contains 16 residues. Germline V gene sequence: CDR1 DFQATT, CDR2 SNEGSKA (reference sequence). J gave up 2 bases and V 0 bases, and 5 bases lay outside the gene matches. The source material, RNA transcripts, was used to amplify TCR beta CDR3 regions. With the HTBI primer set, the TCR CDR3 went through a first round of RT-PCR. TCRdb re-analysed the multiplex PCR reads in MiXCR, keeping a single row per CDR3 protein. The sample has around 250,000 distinct CDR3 sequences, around 15% seen once; the top ten hold about 30%. Sequenced input: blood. This sequence was found in a woman aged 18-29 years with Graves' ophthalmopathy. The chain employs TRBV20-1 and TRBJ2-3, with 10 positions matching TRBD2. CDR3 in amino acids: CSARDLTSGDTDTQYF. CDR3 DNA: TGCAGTGCTAGAGATTTAACTAGCGGGGACACAGATACGCAGTATTTT.